This T cell receptor (beta chain) was sequenced during a study of cytomegalovirus exposure and HLA in healthy donors. The overall study: Caucasian-associated ancestry cluster membership applied to over 80% of over 350 genotyped donors.

The CDR3 extends over 16 amino acids. Germline V gene lookup returns CDR1 KGHSH and CDR2 LQKENI. J was trimmed by 1 base and V by 3 bases; bases with no gene match: 6. PCR was performed using 60 Vbeta and 13 Jbeta primers. Per the original methods: As a later analysis found, there were 80 million or so unique TCR beta chains, of which roughly 11 million were shared. TCRdb keeps only in-frame clones here, not all; method: immunoSEQ multiplex PCR. The DNA gave D and trimming, while V, J and clone size come from that table. The repertoire holds about 140,000 clones, around three quarters seen once, with over 6.5% in the top ten. Regarding this clone: Its antigen is still unknown.

Study observations and caveats: The availability of immune exposure information extended only to CMV serostatus. Across all donors, roughly uniform sequencing depth was an assumption of the presence/absence analyses.

Sample: PBMCs. The TCR sequence derives from a man aged 35 to 55 in good health and CMV-seropositive. This sequence joins TRBV18 and TRBJ1-5; 7 bases fit TRBD1. Here the CDR3 DNA reads TGTGCCAGCTCACCGAAGAGACAGGGAAGCAATCAGCCCCAGCATTTT. It is translated as CASSPKRQGSNQPQHF.